The 29 T cell receptor beta chains given below trace back to one sample, sequenced in a study of Ad26.COV2.S vaccination and SARS-CoV-2 variants. TCRdb's table, derived via immunoSEQ multiplex PCR, lists solely in-frame clones and lacks some. Of some 250,000 clones in the sample, over 75% were seen once. The treatment denotes: roughly 20 received Ad26.COV2.S at low or high dose, single or two shots; about 5 received placebo; per-sample allocation not given. Sampling was performed 63 days after the first vaccine or placebo injection. This specimen was peripheral blood, taken in a trial of Ad26.COV2.S vaccine versus placebo. These receptors were obtained from a person between 18 and 60 years old who received the Ad26.COV2.S COVID-19 vaccine or a placebo.

The CDR3 bases are TGCGCCAGCAGCCACGGGACAGCGGATGCAACTAATGAAAAACTGTTTTTT. This translates into CASSHGTADATNEKLFF. The rearrangement uses TRBV4-3 and TRBJ1-4; 7 bases agree with TRBD1. The germline V gene has CDR1 LGHNA and CDR2 YSLEER. Trimming removed 3 bases from V and 0 bases from J; junction bases left unmatched: 7. There are 17 residues in the CDR3.

The V gene is TRBV6-1, the J gene TRBJ2-1; a possible D gene is TRBD1 (5 bases). V lost 3 bases to trimming and J lost 0 bases, with 12 bases between them. There are 16 residues in the CDR3. CDR1 is MNHNS, CDR2 SASEGT, per germline. CDR3 protein: CASSELQVSSYNEQFF. CDR3 DNA: TGTGCCAGCAGTGAGCTACAGGTCAGCTCCTACAATGAGCAGTTCTTC.

The genes are TRBV7-9 and TRBJ2-1; D is undetermined. This CDR3 contains 13 residues. V lost 5 bases and J lost 15, with 20 bases in between. Germline V CDR1 and CDR2: SEHNR, FQNEAQ (reference sequence). CDR3 DNA: TGTGCCAGCAGCCCCCCCGGAGCGCTCCCATCGTTCTTC. Its translation: CASSPPGALPSFF.

The chain uses TRBV28 and TRBJ2-1, with a possible D match to TRBD1 (5 bases). There are 13 residues in the CDR3. Germline V gene data show CDR1 as MDHEN and CDR2 as SYDVKM. V was cut by 7 bases and J by 9 bases, with 16 bases left in between. CDR3 loop: CASTRWAQGEQFF. As DNA, the CDR3 is TGTGCCAGCACCCGGTGGGCCCAGGGTGAGCAGTTCTTC.

The chain combines TRBV18 with TRBJ1-1; tentatively, D is TRBD1 (6 bases). The ends were cut back, 3 bases at V and 3 bases at J, with 14 bases in the middle. This CDR3 is built from 15 residues. Germline lookup yields CDR1 KGHSH and CDR2 LQKENI. The DNA of the CDR3 is TGTGCCAGCTCACCGAGGACAGACTACCACACTGAAGCTTTCTTT. The encoded protein is CASSPRTDYHTEAFF.

This clone was seen just once. The chain combines TRBV5-1 with TRBJ2-2, with 8 bases matching TRBD2. Trimming took 2 bases from V and 3 from J; bases not matched to a gene: 6. Germline CDR1 is SGHRS and CDR2 is YFSETQ. This CDR3 has 16 residues. The CDR3 DNA reads TGCGCCAGCAGCTTTGCCGGGGGGGCGGACACCGGGGAGCTGTTTTTT. Its translation: CASSFAGGADTGELFF.

This chain uses TRBV6-5 with TRBJ1-4; TRBD1 is a possible D gene (5 bases). The germline V gene encodes CDR1 MNHEY and CDR2 SVGAGI. Trimming left V 2 bases short and J 4 bases short, with 11 bases between. The CDR3 loop spans 15 amino acids. The CDR3 protein is CASSYGAGNNEKLFF. CDR3 DNA: TGTGCCAGCAGTTACGGGGCAGGCAATAATGAAAAACTGTTTTTT.

The chain is built from TRBV7-2 and TRBJ1-6, with D possibly matching TRBD1 (5 bases). V lost 4 bases, J lost 5 bases, and 12 bases lay in between. The CDR3 totals 15 residues. CDR1 is SGHTA, CDR2 FQGNSA, per germline. The CDR3 DNA follows: TGTGCCAGCAGCTCAGGGCTTCTCGATAATTCACCCCTCCACTTT. Its protein is CASSSGLLDNSPLHF.

The CDR3 region is CSVDQQGAGDEQYF. Written as DNA, the CDR3 is TGCAGCGTTGACCAACAGGGGGCGGGCGACGAGCAGTACTTC. The chain carries TRBV29-1 and TRBJ2-7, with 9 bases identical to TRBD1. Germline V CDR1 and CDR2: SQVTM, ANQGSEA. The trim removed 3 bases at V and 5 bases at J, leaving 8 bases unmatched. This CDR3 region has 14 residues.

The rearrangement uses TRBV5-1 and TRBJ2-1; 7 bases agree with TRBD2. The CDR3 spans 16 residues. From germline, CDR1 is SGHRS and CDR2 YFSETQ. Germline trimming cut 1 base from V and 0 bases from J; bases unmatched to any gene: 4. CDR3 sequence (DNA): TGCGCCAGCAGCTTGAGCGGCGGGAGCTCCTACAATGAGCAGTTCTTC. Its protein is CASSLSGGSSYNEQFF.

This chain joins TRBV30 and TRBJ1-2; D may be TRBD1 (6 bases). Germline CDR1 reads GTSNPN; CDR2 reads SVGIG (reference sequence). Trimming stripped 3 bases from V and 0 bases from J, with 8 bases between. CDR3 size: 13 residues. In nucleotides, the CDR3 is TGTGCCTGGAGGGCAGGGGCTAACTATGGCTACACCTTC. It is translated as CAWRAGANYGYTF.

The chain is built from TRBV12-3 or TRBV12-4 and TRBJ2-7, with TRBD1 as a possible D gene (6 bases). The CDR3 runs to 13 residues. Trimming removed 1 base at V and 6 bases at J, with 10 bases between. The CDR3 nucleotides are TGTGCCAGCAGTTTAGGGGGGCGGAGCGAGCAGTACTTC. It translates to CASSLGGRSEQYF.

This clone has just one count. The chain employs TRBV14 and TRBJ2-3, with D perhaps TRBD2 (5 bases). Trimming removed 1 base at V and 5 bases at J, with 16 bases between. This CDR3 spans 16 amino acids. CDR1 SGHDN and CDR2 FVKESK come from the germline V gene. The CDR3 loop is CASSQVATRGIDTQYF. The CDR3 nucleotides read TGTGCCAGCAGCCAAGTCGCCACTCGGGGAATAGATACGCAGTATTTT.

This clone appeared a single time. The chain carries TRBV7-9 and TRBJ2-5; 10 bases agree with TRBD1. This CDR3 comprises 15 residues. The germline V gene encodes CDR1 SEHNR and CDR2 FQNEAQ (reference sequence). Trimming cost V 3 bases and J 7 bases; bases outside gene matches: 8. The CDR3 region is CASSLTGQGPGTQYF. CDR3 DNA: TGTGCCAGCAGCTTGACGGGACAGGGGCCGGGGACCCAGTACTTC.

V is TRBV24-1 and J is TRBJ2-7; D is perhaps TRBD2 (6 bases). The V and J ends lost 5 bases and 6 bases respectively, with 13 bases between them. The CDR3 spans 13 residues. Germline CDR1 reads KGHDR; CDR2 reads SFDVKD. The CDR3 region has the DNA TGTGCCACCAGTGCAGAGGTGGGGGGCGAGCAGTACTTC. Amino acid sequence: CATSAEVGGEQYF.

The rearrangement uses TRBV28 and TRBJ1-5; no reliable D call. V was shortened by 8 bases and J by 3 bases, with 20 bases between the two germline ends. Germline V CDR1 and CDR2: MDHEN, SYDVKM. The CDR3 is 16 residues long. The CDR3 DNA is TGTGCCAGCGGGTTTGTTGGAGACACTGTCAATCAGCCCCAGCATTTT. Residues: CASGFVGDTVNQPQHF.

Notes on this clone: The identical CDR3 is also encoded by other nucleotide sequences in the sample. The rearrangement joins TRBV7-3 to TRBJ2-2; no firm D call. Germline CDR1 SGHTA, CDR2 FQGTGA. Trimming took off 2 bases at V and 5 bases at J, with 6 bases between the two ends. This CDR3 region has 13 residues. For the CDR3, the DNA is TGTGCCAGCAGCTTATCTGGAACCGGGGAGCTGTTTTTT. Its protein is CASSLSGTGELFF. Filled out from reference TRBV7-3 and TRBJ2-2, the complete variable domain reads GAGVSQTPSNKVTEKGKYVELRCDPISGHTALYWYRQSLGQGPEFLIYFQGTGAADDSGLPNDRFFAVRPEGSVSTLKIQRTERGDSAVYLCASSLSGTGELFFGEGSRLTVL.

This chain links TRBV6-6 with TRBJ2-7; D not resolved. This CDR3 is built from 11 residues. CDR1 is MNHNY, CDR2 SVGAGI, per germline (reference sequence). V was trimmed by 7 bases and J by 3 bases, leaving 7 bases between them. CDR3 amino acids: CASTLNYEQYF. CDR3 DNA: TGTGCCAGCACCCTAAACTACGAGCAGTACTTC.

The chain recombines TRBV5-1 with TRBJ2-7; TRBD1 agrees at 8 bases. The CDR3 is 15 residues long. V dropped 3 bases and J dropped 3; count of bases not matched to a gene: 8. Germline V CDR1 and CDR2: SGHRS, YFSETQ. Here the CDR3 reads CASSSWTGNLYEQYF. CDR3 DNA sequence: TGCGCCAGCAGCTCTTGGACAGGGAACCTCTACGAGCAGTACTTC.

The chain couples TRBV5-1 to TRBJ1-2, with no clear D. The CDR3 loop spans 14 amino acids. Looked up from germline, CDR1 is SGHRS and CDR2 is YFSETQ. V gave up 4 bases and J gave up 0 bases, with 10 bases separating them. The CDR3, as DNA: TGCGCCAGCAGCCCCGAGACGGCTAACTATGGCTACACCTTC. Amino acids: CASSPETANYGYTF.

J is TRBJ1-1 and V is TRBV7-9, with D possibly matching TRBD1 (6 bases). Germline values: CDR1 SEHNR, CDR2 FQNEAQ (reference sequence). This CDR3 spans 17 amino acids. Trimming cost V 4 bases and J 4 bases, with 22 bases left between them. CDR3 in amino acids: CASSSPLGGPKGTEAFF. The CDR3 DNA reads TGTGCCAGCAGCTCGCCCCTCGGGGGGCCAAAGGGCACTGAAGCTTTCTTT. Variable domain in full (rest from reference TRBV7-9 and TRBJ1-1): DTGVSQNPRHKITKRGQNVTFRCDPISEHNRLYWYRQTLGQGPEFLTYFQNEAQLEKSRLLSDRFSAERPKGSFSTLEIQRTEQGDSAMYLCASSSPLGGPKGTEAFFGQGTRLTVV.

The chain uses TRBV15 and TRBJ2-3; TRBD1 is a possible D gene (5 bases). Trimming shortened V by 3 bases and J by 2 bases, and 18 bases separated the two germline ends. The CDR3 length is 17 residues. Germline V gene sequence: CDR1 LNHNV, CDR2 YYDKDF (reference sequence). This CDR3 is CATSRGFLGANTDTQYF. In nucleotides, the CDR3 is TGTGCCACCAGCAGGGGGTTCTTAGGGGCCAACACAGATACGCAGTATTTT.

V usage is TRBV7-2 and J usage is TRBJ1-2; TRBD1 is a possible D gene (5 bases). This CDR3 is 14 amino acids long. Germline assignment: CDR1 SGHTA and CDR2 FQGNSA. Between the trimmed V and J ends, which lost 4 bases and 4 bases, there was a span of 13 bases. The CDR3 loop is CASSSPGRGYGYTF. The DNA of the CDR3 is TGTGCCAGCAGCTCCCCGGGGAGGGGCTATGGCTACACCTTC.

The sample holds one count of this clone. The CDR3 loop is CASSPGLVREQYF. CDR3 DNA sequence: TGTGCCAGCAGCCCCGGACTAGTCCGTGAGCAGTACTTC. The chain joins TRBV12-3 or TRBV12-4 to TRBJ2-7; TRBD2 matches at 7 bases. This CDR3 is 13 amino acids long. The J segment lost 7 bases and the V segment lost 6 bases, leaving 9 bases of the junction unmatched.

The V and J genes are TRBV6-5 and TRBJ2-1; D call uncertain. Between the trimmed V and J ends, which lost 6 bases and 13 bases, there was a span of 19 bases. The CDR3 contains 13 residues. Germline V gene lookup returns CDR1 MNHEY and CDR2 SVGAGI. CDR3 sequence (DNA): TGTGCCAGCAGACCCGAAGCCCGGGTCCGACAGTTCTTC. It encodes CASRPEARVRQFF.

The chain joins TRBV4-2 to TRBJ2-7, with D perhaps TRBD1 or TRBD2 (5 bases each). V was shortened by 0 bases and J by 3 bases, with 12 bases between the two germline ends. Germline CDR1 LGHNA, CDR2 YNFKEQ. The CDR3 runs 15 residues. The CDR3 protein is CASSQDGTEFYEQYF. CDR3 coding DNA: TGTGCCAGCAGCCAAGATGGGACGGAATTCTACGAGCAGTACTTC.

This rearrangement joins TRBV6-5 to TRBJ2-1; tentatively, D is TRBD1 (6 bases). Germline CDR1 reads MNHEY; CDR2 reads SVGAGI. This CDR3 has 15 amino acids. V lost 7 bases, J lost 0 bases, and 13 bases lay in between. This CDR3 reads CASTEQGSSYNEQFF. The CDR3, as DNA: TGTGCCAGCACCGAACAGGGTAGCTCCTACAATGAGCAGTTCTTC.

V and J are TRBV10-1 and TRBJ2-7; no firm D call. V lost 6 bases to trimming and J lost 6 bases, with 9 bases between them. CDR1 is WNHNN, CDR2 SYGVQD, per germline (reference sequence). The CDR3 is made up of 11 amino acids. The CDR3 here is CASSKRCEQYF. The CDR3 DNA is TGCGCCAGCAGCAAGAGGTGCGAGCAGTACTTC.

This chain connects TRBV6-5 to TRBJ1-3; 9 bases are shared with TRBD1. CDR1 is MNHEY and CDR2 is SVGAGI in the germline V gene. The junction had 3 bases not matched to a gene; V was cut back by 8 bases and J by 1 base. The CDR3 runs to 14 residues. The CDR3, as DNA: TGTGCCAGCGGGGACAGGGTATCTGGAAACACCATATATTTT. It is translated as CASGDRVSGNTIYF.